The rows below give T cell receptor beta chains drawn from one sample of a study of blood T cell repertoires in COVID-19. The protocol was immunoSEQ multiplex PCR, while the TCRdb copy is restricted to in-frame clones and leaves out a portion. The sample carries about 74,000 clones, almost 85% recorded once. Specimen: peripheral blood. The origin of the receptors is a man aged 70-80 years with acute or convalescent COVID-19. The CDR3 runs from the conserved cysteine through the conserved F or W. D genes are given only for firm matches. Size tells how often a clone was seen (once, few, many) or the class of an expanded clone, and some rows leave it out.

v_call: TRBV4-1
j_call: TRBJ1-5
d_call: .
clone_size: few
cdr3_length: 17
cdr3_nt: TGCGCCAGCAGCCCGTGGACAGTCGTCCGTCCCAATCAGCCCCAGCATTTT
cdr3_aa: CASSPWTVVRPNQPQHF

v_call: TRBV9
j_call: TRBJ2-7
d_call: TRBD2
clone_size: .
cdr3_length: 17
cdr3_nt: TGTGCCAGCAGCGTAGCCCCGATGATAGCGGGAGTCTACGAGCAGTACTTC
cdr3_aa: CASSVAPMIAGVYEQYF

v_call: TRBV24-1
j_call: TRBJ2-2
d_call: .
clone_size: .
cdr3_length: 15
cdr3_nt: TGTGCCACCAGTGAGACCGGGACTAACACCGGGGAGCTGTTTTTT
cdr3_aa: CATSETGTNTGELFF

v_call: TRBV19
j_call: TRBJ2-1
d_call: TRBD1
clone_size: .
cdr3_length: 16
cdr3_nt: TGTGCCAGTAGCCCGCCGGGACAGAGGTCCTACAATGAGCAGTTCTTC
cdr3_aa: CASSPPGQRSYNEQFF

v_call: TRBV4-3
j_call: TRBJ1-2
d_call: .
clone_size: .
cdr3_length: 14
cdr3_nt: TGCGCCAGCAGCCCCGCACGGACATCTGATGGCTACACCTTC
cdr3_aa: CASSPARTSDGYTF

v_call: TRBV18
j_call: TRBJ2-7
d_call: .
clone_size: .
cdr3_length: 12
cdr3_nt: TGTGCCAGCTCACCAAGTCAGTTCGAGCAGTACTTC
cdr3_aa: CASSPSQFEQYF

v_call: TRBV2
j_call: TRBJ2-5
d_call: .
clone_size: .
cdr3_length: 11
cdr3_nt: TGTGCCAGCAGTGAATCAGTGACCCAGTACTTC
cdr3_aa: CASSESVTQYF

v_call: TRBV2
j_call: TRBJ2-7
d_call: TRBD1
clone_size: .
cdr3_length: 15
cdr3_nt: TGTGCCAGCAGTCAGGACAGGGGGGCGGCCTACGAGCAGTACTTC
cdr3_aa: CASSQDRGAAYEQYF

v_call: TRBV9
j_call: TRBJ2-1
d_call: TRBD1
clone_size: .
cdr3_length: 15
cdr3_nt: TGTGCCAGCAGCGTAGGGTTCCAGGGGGCACTTGAGCAGTTCTTC
cdr3_aa: CASSVGFQGALEQFF

v_call: TRBV6-2/TRBV6-3
j_call: TRBJ2-7
d_call: TRBD1
clone_size: .
cdr3_length: 15
cdr3_nt: TGTGCCAGCAGTTACTCGATCACAGGGGGCTACGAGCAGTACTTC
cdr3_aa: CASSYSITGGYEQYF

v_call: TRBV11-2
j_call: TRBJ1-6
d_call: .
clone_size: .
cdr3_length: 15
cdr3_nt: TGTGCCAGCAGCTTAGATCCCTCGGGTAATTCACCCCTCCACTTT
cdr3_aa: CASSLDPSGNSPLHF

v_call: TRBV3-1/TRBV3-2
j_call: TRBJ2-1
d_call: TRBD2
clone_size: .
cdr3_length: 16
cdr3_nt: TGTGCCAGCAGCCCAGAAAGCGGGGGCCCGTACAATGAGCAGTTCTTC
cdr3_aa: CASSPESGGPYNEQFF

v_call: TRBV3-1/TRBV3-2
j_call: TRBJ2-1
d_call: .
clone_size: .
cdr3_length: 11
cdr3_nt: TGTGCCAGCAGCCTATGGACAGAGCAGTTCTTC
cdr3_aa: CASSLWTEQFF

v_call: TRBV29-1
j_call: TRBJ2-1
d_call: .
clone_size: few
cdr3_length: 12
cdr3_nt: TGCAGCGCCGACCTCCAGGGCAATGAGCAGTTCTTC
cdr3_aa: CSADLQGNEQFF

v_call: TRBV5-1
j_call: TRBJ1-6
d_call: .
clone_size: .
cdr3_length: 15
cdr3_nt: TGCGCCAGCACCCCGGGGGGCAGGGATAATTCACCCCTCCACTTT
cdr3_aa: CASTPGGRDNSPLHF

v_call: TRBV5-1
j_call: TRBJ2-2
d_call: .
clone_size: .
cdr3_length: 14
cdr3_nt: TGCGCCAGTCGGGGGACAGCGAACACCGGGGAGCTGTTTTTT
cdr3_aa: CASRGTANTGELFF

v_call: TRBV29-1
j_call: TRBJ1-5
d_call: TRBD1
clone_size: .
cdr3_length: 13
cdr3_nt: TGCAGCGTTGCGGACAGGGGCAATCAGCCCCAGCATTTT
cdr3_aa: CSVADRGNQPQHF

v_call: TRBV5-4
j_call: TRBJ2-2
d_call: TRBD2
clone_size: once
cdr3_length: 15
cdr3_nt: TGTGCCAGCAGCCCTAGCGGGGGGCGGACCGGGGAGCTGTTTTTT
cdr3_aa: CASSPSGGRTGELFF

v_call: TRBV9
j_call: TRBJ2-1
d_call: TRBD1
clone_size: .
cdr3_length: 15
cdr3_nt: TGTGCCAGCAGCGGGGGGACAGGGAACTACAATGAGCAGTTCTTC
cdr3_aa: CASSGGTGNYNEQFF

v_call: TRBV9
j_call: TRBJ1-3
d_call: TRBD1
clone_size: .
cdr3_length: 14
cdr3_nt: TGTGCCAGCAGGGCGGGACAGGGTGGAAACACCATATATTTT
cdr3_aa: CASRAGQGGNTIYF

v_call: TRBV7-2
j_call: TRBJ2-7
d_call: .
clone_size: .
cdr3_length: 14
cdr3_nt: TGTGCCAGCAGCGCCGACACATTCTCCTACGAGCAGTACTTC
cdr3_aa: CASSADTFSYEQYF

v_call: TRBV2
j_call: TRBJ2-1
d_call: .
clone_size: .
cdr3_length: 15
cdr3_nt: TGTGCCAGCAGCCCAGAGGCGAGCTCCTACAATGAGCAGTTCTTC
cdr3_aa: CASSPEASSYNEQFF

v_call: TRBV7-9
j_call: TRBJ2-7
d_call: TRBD1
clone_size: .
cdr3_length: 13
cdr3_nt: TGTGCCAGCAGCCAAACAGGGGGCCACGAGCAGTACTTC
cdr3_aa: CASSQTGGHEQYF

v_call: TRBV7-9
j_call: TRBJ2-7
d_call: TRBD2
clone_size: many
cdr3_length: 16
cdr3_nt: TGTGCCAGCAGCCCCCGGACTAGCGGGAGAAACTACGAGCAGTACTTC
cdr3_aa: CASSPRTSGRNYEQYF

v_call: TRBV29-1
j_call: TRBJ2-2
d_call: TRBD1
clone_size: .
cdr3_length: 15
cdr3_nt: TGCAGCGTTGAGGGTGCCGGGACAGGGACCGGGGAGCTGTTTTTT
cdr3_aa: CSVEGAGTGTGELFF

v_call: TRBV18
j_call: TRBJ1-1
d_call: .
clone_size: few
cdr3_length: 16
cdr3_nt: TGTGCCAGCTCCCCCTCTCTTGTGGGGCTGAACACTGAAGCTTTCTTT
cdr3_aa: CASSPSLVGLNTEAFF

v_call: TRBV3-1/TRBV3-2
j_call: TRBJ1-6
d_call: TRBD1
clone_size: .
cdr3_length: 15
cdr3_nt: TGTGCCAGCAGCTTAGTCCCGGGACAGGGATCACCCCTCCACTTT
cdr3_aa: CASSLVPGQGSPLHF

v_call: TRBV3-1/TRBV3-2
j_call: TRBJ1-1
d_call: TRBD1
clone_size: .
cdr3_length: 16
cdr3_nt: TGTGCCAGCAGCCAGCGGACAGGGGGCTTGGGAACTGAAGCTTTCTTT
cdr3_aa: CASSQRTGGLGTEAFF

v_call: TRBV19
j_call: TRBJ1-5
d_call: .
clone_size: .
cdr3_length: 15
cdr3_nt: TGTGCCAGTAGCACTATAACCCAAGGTCGGCAGCCCCAGCATTTT
cdr3_aa: CASSTITQGRQPQHF

v_call: TRBV12-3/TRBV12-4
j_call: TRBJ2-1
d_call: TRBD1
clone_size: .
cdr3_length: 13
cdr3_nt: TGTGCCAGCAGGAGACAGGGGTTCCATGAGCAGTTCTTC
cdr3_aa: CASRRQGFHEQFF

v_call: TRBV12-3/TRBV12-4
j_call: TRBJ2-5
d_call: .
clone_size: once
cdr3_length: 13
cdr3_nt: TGTGCCAGCAGAGGGACTTCCCAAGAGACCCAGTACTTC
cdr3_aa: CASRGTSQETQYF

v_call: TRBV24-1
j_call: TRBJ2-7
d_call: TRBD1
clone_size: .
cdr3_length: 15
cdr3_nt: TGTGCCACCCGCCCCGGGACAGGGAAGTCCTACGAGCAGTACTTC
cdr3_aa: CATRPGTGKSYEQYF

v_call: TRBV6-1
j_call: TRBJ1-5
d_call: .
clone_size: .
cdr3_length: 14
cdr3_nt: TGTGCCAGCAACGGGGGAACACTCAATCAGCCCCAGCATTTT
cdr3_aa: CASNGGTLNQPQHF

v_call: TRBV19
j_call: TRBJ1-1
d_call: .
clone_size: .
cdr3_length: 13
cdr3_nt: TGTGCCAGTAGCGGGGGAACTAACACTGAAGCTTTCTTT
cdr3_aa: CASSGGTNTEAFF

v_call: TRBV19
j_call: TRBJ1-5
d_call: TRBD1
clone_size: .
cdr3_length: 16
cdr3_nt: TGTGCCAGTAGTGTCCTTCGGACAGGGAAGCTTCAGCCCCAGCATTTT
cdr3_aa: CASSVLRTGKLQPQHF

v_call: TRBV28
j_call: TRBJ2-4
d_call: .
clone_size: .
cdr3_length: 15
cdr3_nt: TGTGCCAGCAGTTCCGTACAGGGTAGCAAAAACATTCAGTACTTC
cdr3_aa: CASSSVQGSKNIQYF

v_call: TRBV28
j_call: TRBJ2-6
d_call: .
clone_size: .
cdr3_length: 16
cdr3_nt: TGTGCCAGCAGTCCCCGGAGTGCCTACGGGGCCAACGTCCTGACTTTC
cdr3_aa: CASSPRSAYGANVLTF

v_call: TRBV6-5
j_call: TRBJ2-1
d_call: .
clone_size: .
cdr3_length: 14
cdr3_nt: TGTGCCAGCAGGGCACAGGGCTCCTACAATGAGCAGTTCTTC
cdr3_aa: CASRAQGSYNEQFF

v_call: TRBV7-2
j_call: TRBJ2-1
d_call: TRBD2
clone_size: .
cdr3_length: 14
cdr3_nt: TGTGCCAGCAGCTTAGCGCCTCGGGGGGGCGAGCAGTTCTTC
cdr3_aa: CASSLAPRGGEQFF

v_call: TRBV19
j_call: TRBJ2-3
d_call: .
clone_size: .
cdr3_length: 14
cdr3_nt: TGTGCCAGTAGTATAGGAACTGGCACAGATACGCAGTATTTT
cdr3_aa: CASSIGTGTDTQYF

v_call: TRBV14
j_call: TRBJ2-5
d_call: TRBD1
clone_size: once
cdr3_length: 12
cdr3_nt: TGTGCCAGCAGCTGGACAGGGGAGACCCAGTACTTC
cdr3_aa: CASSWTGETQYF

v_call: TRBV6-6
j_call: TRBJ2-3
d_call: .
clone_size: .
cdr3_length: 13
cdr3_nt: TGTGCCAGCAGATGGGCCTCCACAGATACGCAGTATTTT
cdr3_aa: CASRWASTDTQYF

v_call: TRBV15
j_call: TRBJ2-1
d_call: .
clone_size: few
cdr3_length: 15
cdr3_nt: TGTGCCACCAGCAGAGCTGGAGGTATTGTAGGGAGGCAGTTCTTC
cdr3_aa: CATSRAGGIVGRQFF

v_call: TRBV10-1
j_call: TRBJ2-1
d_call: .
clone_size: .
cdr3_length: 15
cdr3_nt: TGCGCCAGCAGTGAGTCAGGGAGAGGGTACAATGAGCAGTTCTTC
cdr3_aa: CASSESGRGYNEQFF

v_call: TRBV6-6
j_call: TRBJ2-1
d_call: .
clone_size: .
cdr3_length: 15
cdr3_nt: TGTGCCAGCAGTTACGTAGGGTCAGGGAACAATGAGCAGTTCTTC
cdr3_aa: CASSYVGSGNNEQFF

v_call: TRBV5-1
j_call: TRBJ1-4
d_call: TRBD1
clone_size: .
cdr3_length: 15
cdr3_nt: TGCGCCAGCAGCACAGGGACAGGGGGCACGGAAAAACTGTTTTTT
cdr3_aa: CASSTGTGGTEKLFF

v_call: TRBV5-1
j_call: TRBJ1-1
d_call: .
clone_size: .
cdr3_length: 14
cdr3_nt: TGCGCCAGCAGCTTGAAAGGAGACAACACTGAAGCTTTCTTT
cdr3_aa: CASSLKGDNTEAFF

v_call: TRBV5-1
j_call: TRBJ2-1
d_call: .
clone_size: .
cdr3_length: 14
cdr3_nt: TGCGCCAGCAGCTTGCAGACATTTTACAATGAGCAGTTCTTC
cdr3_aa: CASSLQTFYNEQFF

v_call: TRBV6-1
j_call: TRBJ2-5
d_call: TRBD2
clone_size: .
cdr3_length: 14
cdr3_nt: TGTGCCAGCAGTGAACCGGGGGGCCAAGAGACCCAGTACTTC
cdr3_aa: CASSEPGGQETQYF

v_call: TRBV27
j_call: TRBJ2-1
d_call: .
clone_size: few
cdr3_length: 14
cdr3_nt: TGTGCCAGCCGAGGGGGGGGGACCTACAATGAGCAGTTCTTC
cdr3_aa: CASRGGGTYNEQFF

v_call: TRBV7-2
j_call: TRBJ1-1
d_call: .
clone_size: .
cdr3_length: 16
cdr3_nt: TGTGCCAGCAGCTTAGTTGCGGCAGGGCTGAACACTGAAGCTTTCTTT
cdr3_aa: CASSLVAAGLNTEAFF